The 14 T cell receptor beta chains listed next were all sequenced from one sample in a study of blood T cell repertoires in COVID-19. Profiled with immunoSEQ multiplex PCR; TCRdb holds only in-frame clones, not every one. The data hold around 150,000 clones, with approximately 88% observed a single time. Sequencing used PBMCs or T cells enriched from blood (not recorded which). The receptors stem from an older woman who had recovered from COVID-19.

This chain joins TRBV4-2 and TRBJ1-3; D is possibly TRBD1 (5 bases). This CDR3 is built from 14 residues. Trimming removed 3 bases from V and 2 bases from J, with 8 bases in between. The V gene's germline CDR1 is LGHNA and CDR2 YNFKEQ. The CDR3 nucleotides are TGTGCCAGCAGCCAGGGGGGGACTGGAAACACCATATATTTT. Translation: CASSQGGTGNTIYF.

The rearrangement uses TRBV4-1 and TRBJ1-5, with 11 bases identical to TRBD1. J was trimmed by 0 bases and V by 3 bases; bases with no gene match: 7. The germline V gene encodes CDR1 MGHRA and CDR2 YSYEKL. This CDR3 region has 18 residues. The CDR3 protein is CASSHGTGGIYSNQPQHF. CDR3 sequence (DNA): TGCGCCAGCAGCCATGGGACAGGGGGGATTTATAGCAATCAGCCCCAGCATTTT.

The chain recombines TRBV6-5 with TRBJ1-3; 7 bases line up with TRBD1. Losses at the gene ends were 6 bases for V and 2 bases for J; bases not matched to a gene: 1. The CDR3 is 13 amino acids. CDR1 is MNHEY, CDR2 SVGAGI, per germline. CDR3 region: CASRTGAGNTIYF. The CDR3 bases are TGTGCCAGCAGAACAGGGGCTGGAAACACCATATATTTT.

Here the CDR3 DNA reads TGTGCCAGCAGCCCTTCGGCCCAGGGCGGCAATCAGCCCCAGCATTTT. Its protein is CASSPSAQGGNQPQHF. The chain has TRBV7-8 and TRBJ1-5; D possibly corresponds to TRBD1 (5 bases). V shed 5 bases and J shed 2 bases, with 16 bases lying between them. CDR3 length: 16 residues. Germline lookup yields CDR1 SGHVS and CDR2 FQNEAQ.

The rearrangement links TRBV5-8 to TRBJ2-3; D may be TRBD2 (6 bases). The CDR3 runs 15 residues. Germline values: CDR1 SGHTS, CDR2 YDEGEE. V gave up 0 bases and J gave up 5 bases, with 13 bases separating them. The chain's CDR3 is CASSLDGWGGDTQYF. DNA for the CDR3: TGTGCCAGCAGCTTGGATGGCTGGGGAGGAGATACGCAGTATTTT.

The chain is built from TRBV2 and TRBJ1-3, with 8 bases fitting TRBD1. The ends lost 7 bases at V and 0 bases at J; junction bases unmatched: 8. CDR1 and CDR2 (germline): SNHLY, FYNNEI. This CDR3 is 16 amino acids long. The CDR3 reads CASTGQGVYSGNTIYF. In DNA form, the CDR3 reads TGTGCCAGCACCGGACAGGGCGTATACTCTGGAAACACCATATATTTT.

The rearrangement uses TRBV6-5 and TRBJ2-7, with 8 nucleotides matching TRBD2. This CDR3 spans 14 amino acids. V trimming: 6 bases; J trimming: 0 bases; junction bases outside the gene matches: 4. CDR1 is MNHEY and CDR2 is SVGAGI in the germline V gene. CDR3 sequence reads: CASSRGGSSYEQYF. CDR3 nucleotide sequence: TGTGCCAGCAGCCGCGGGGGGAGCTCCTACGAGCAGTACTTC.

The rearrangement links TRBV3-1 (or the pseudogene TRBV3-2) to TRBJ1-6; 7 bases match TRBD1. Germline V lookup: CDR1 LGHDT, CDR2 YNNKEL (reference sequence). The J segment lost 4 bases and the V segment lost 5 bases, leaving 2 bases of the junction unmatched. The CDR3 is 14 residues long. The CDR3 is CASSGGQYNSPLHF. CDR3 nucleotide sequence: TGTGCCAGCAGCGGGGGACAGTATAATTCACCCCTCCACTTT.

This clone came up a few times. V gene TRBV7-9 combines with J gene TRBJ2-2; 9 positions agree with TRBD1. This CDR3 has 16 residues. Per the germline V gene, CDR1 is SEHNR and CDR2 is FQNEAQ (reference sequence). V shed 3 bases and J 7 bases; nucleotides not matched to a gene: 9. The CDR3 DNA reads as TGTGCCAGCAGCTTCACCGGGACAGGGAGTAACGGGGAGCTGTTTTTT. It codes for CASSFTGTGSNGELFF. The variable domain in full, completed from reference TRBV7-9 and TRBJ2-2, reads DTGVSQNPRHKITKRGQNVTFRCDPISEHNRLYWYRQTLGQGPEFLTYFQNEAQLEKSRLLSDRFSAERPKGSFSTLEIQRTEQGDSAMYLCASSFTGTGSNGELFFGEGSRLTVL.

A single count supports this clone. The chain couples TRBV2 to TRBJ1-6; 9 nucleotides match TRBD1. The CDR3 extends over 15 amino acids. V lost 8 bases and J lost 10; bases outside the gene matches: 12. CDR1 and CDR2 from the germline V gene are SNHLY and FYNNEI. Here the CDR3 reads CASAPRQGVLSPLHF. The CDR3 DNA follows: TGTGCCAGCGCCCCCCGACAGGGGGTTTTATCACCCCTCCACTTT. The complete variable domain, with remaining parts taken from reference TRBV2 and TRBJ1-6, reads EPEVTQTPSHQVTQMGQEVILRCVPISNHLYFYWYRQILGQKVEFLVSFYNNEISEKSEIFDDQFSVERPDGSNFTLKIRSTKLEDSAMYFCASAPRQGVLSPLHFGNGTRLTVT.

This clone has a handful of counts. The chain combines TRBV7-8 with TRBJ1-1, with 8 positions matching TRBD1. This CDR3 is 13 amino acids long. With 5 bases clipped from V and 7 bases from J, the junction kept 6 bases outside the gene matches. Germline loops: CDR1 SGHVS, CDR2 FQNEAQ. CDR3 amino acids: CASSRTGSIEAFF. The CDR3 DNA is TGTGCCAGCAGCCGGACAGGGAGTATTGAAGCTTTCTTT.

J is TRBJ1-5 and V is TRBV24-1, with D maybe TRBD1 (6 bases). The CDR3 loop spans 16 amino acids. The germline V gene encodes CDR1 KGHDR and CDR2 SFDVKD. The ends were cut back, 4 bases at V and 0 bases at J, with 12 bases in the middle. Here the CDR3 DNA reads TGTGCCACCAGTGACCAGGGGACGGTTAGCAATCAGCCCCAGCATTTT. It translates to CATSDQGTVSNQPQHF.

This clone has only a few counts. V usage is TRBV29-1 and J usage is TRBJ2-1; D might be TRBD1 (5 bases). This CDR3 contains 15 residues. Germline-derived CDR1 and CDR2 are SQVTM and ANQGSEA. V was cut by 3 bases and J by 5 bases, with 17 bases left in between. CDR3 amino acids: CSVDAVQDLHNEQFF. The CDR3 nucleotides read TGCAGCGTTGACGCTGTACAGGACCTCCACAATGAGCAGTTCTTC.

This sequence joins TRBV11-2 and TRBJ2-1; unclear D gene. This CDR3 has 13 residues. Germline-derived CDR1 and CDR2 are SGHAT and FQNNGV. The ends were cut back, 2 bases at V and 5 bases at J, with 7 bases in the middle. The CDR3 coding sequence is TGTGCCAGCAGCTTAATTTCAAACAATGAGCAGTTCTTC. It is translated as CASSLISNNEQFF.